The 3 T cell receptor beta chains listed next were all sequenced from one sample in a study of OX40 agonist ivuxolimab in advanced cancers. Measured with immunoSEQ multiplex PCR; TCRdb has only the in-frame clones, and not every one. The table records about 86,000 clones, about 90% of them present only once. The input for sequencing was CD4+ or CD8+ T cells sorted from blood, taken in a trial of the OX40 agonist ivuxolimab. The receptors originated from an adult with an advanced solid tumor such as melanoma, head and neck, liver or kidney cancer.

The chain employs TRBV6-1 and TRBJ1-4; the D is unclear. The V end was cut by 2 bases, the J end by 16 bases, with 26 bases between. The germline V gene has CDR1 MNHNS and CDR2 SASEGT. CDR3 size: 16 residues. The CDR3 DNA follows: TGTGCCAGCAGTGAACCGAGTGGGGTTCGGCATGGGGAACGGTTTTTT. Translating it yields CASSEPSGVRHGERFF.

The chain combines TRBV7-3 with TRBJ2-3; 10 bases are shared with TRBD2. From germline, CDR1 is SGHTA and CDR2 FQGTGA. V lost 5 bases to trimming and J lost 5 bases; unmatched junction nucleotides: 7. The CDR3 runs to 15 residues. The CDR3 protein is CASSRSGRSVDTQYF. The CDR3 DNA sequence: TGTGCCAGCAGCCGTAGCGGGAGGTCGGTAGATACGCAGTATTTT.

The chain employs TRBV2 and TRBJ2-5, with 16 bases that match TRBD2. V dropped 9 bases and J dropped 4; count of bases not matched to a gene: 8. Per germline, CDR1 SNHLY and CDR2 FYNNEI. This CDR3 spans 16 amino acids. CDR3 in DNA: TGTGCCAGGGGGACTAGCGGGAGGGCCGGTGGAGAGACCCAGTACTTC. This codes for CARGTSGRAGGETQYF.